The 21 T cell receptor beta chains in this list originate from one sample, sequenced in a study of shared clonotypes between healthy human individuals. Here immunoSEQ multiplex PCR was the method, and the copy in TCRdb shows in-frame clones only, minus some. The table includes 980,000 or so clones, less than 85% detected once. The sequenced sample consisted of memory CD4+ T cells sorted from blood. Subset defined: CD45RA-negative fraction. The receptors here all came from a man younger than 30 in good health.

This clone was picked up a small number of times. This rearrangement joins TRBV14 to TRBJ1-1; D perhaps matches TRBD1 (6 bases). Germline V gene lookup returns CDR1 SGHDN and CDR2 FVKESK. Between the trimmed V and J ends, which lost 4 bases and 1 base, there was a span of 7 bases. The CDR3 is 13 residues long. This CDR3 is CASSLGGNTEAFF. The DNA of the CDR3 is TGTGCCAGCAGCCTAGGGGGGAACACTGAAGCTTTCTTT. The full variable domain, its missing parts supplied by reference TRBV14 and TRBJ1-1, is EAGVTQFPSHSVIEKGQTVTLRCDPISGHDNLYWYRRVMGKEIKFLLHFVKESKQDESGMPNNRFLAERTGGTYSTLKVQPAELEDSGVYFCASSLGGNTEAFFGQGTRLTVV.

Comment on this clone: In the same sample, other DNA sequences code for this CDR3. The chain links TRBV2 to TRBJ2-3, with D possibly called TRBD1 or TRBD2 (5 bases each). The CDR3 contains 15 residues. V lost 1 base, J lost 2 bases, and 10 bases lay in between. Germline V lookup: CDR1 SNHLY, CDR2 FYNNEI. CDR3 sequence (DNA): TGTGCCAGCAGTGAAGGAGGGGTGAACACAGATACGCAGTATTTT. Translation: CASSEGGVNTDTQYF.

The chain combines TRBV11-2 with TRBJ2-2; tentatively, D is TRBD1 (6 bases). Trimming took off 11 bases at V and 3 bases at J, with 16 bases between the two ends. The CDR3 is made up of 14 amino acids. Per germline, CDR1 SGHAT and CDR2 FQNNGV. The CDR3 region has the DNA TGTGCCTCCATAATGGACAGATACACCGGGGAGCTGTTTTTT. As protein: CASIMDRYTGELFF. Drawing the rest from reference TRBV11-2 and TRBJ2-2, the complete variable domain is EAGVAQSPRYKIIEKRQSVAFWCNPISGHATLYWYQQILGQGPKLLIQFQNNGVVDDSQLPKDRFSAERLKGVDSTLKIQPAKLEDSAVYLCASIMDRYTGELFFGEGSRLTVL.

The CDR3 loop is CSVEVRGGRGEQYF. The CDR3 DNA reads as TGCAGCGTTGAAGTTCGCGGGGGACGGGGCGAGCAGTACTTC. This chain uses TRBV29-1 with TRBJ2-7; 7 nucleotides line up with TRBD2. V gave up 1 base and J gave up 6 bases; unmatched junction bases: 9. In germline, CDR1 is SQVTM, CDR2 ANQGSEA. The CDR3 is 14 amino acids.

The J gene is TRBJ2-5, the V gene TRBV5-6; 10 positions match TRBD2. The CDR3 has 16 amino acids. The J segment lost 5 bases and the V segment lost 0 bases, leaving 7 bases of the junction unmatched. Germline values: CDR1 SGHDT, CDR2 YYEEEE. CDR3 protein: CASSLATSGAQETQYF. The CDR3 DNA reads TGTGCCAGCAGCTTGGCCACTAGCGGGGCGCAGGAGACCCAGTACTTC.

The CDR3 nucleotides read TGTGCCAGTAGTAGCCCGGGGATAGCGGGAGCAAGAGATGAGCAGTTCTTC. Its protein product is CASSSPGIAGARDEQFF. V usage is TRBV19 and J usage is TRBJ2-1, with TRBD2 identical over 9 bases. V lost 4 bases to trimming and J lost 8 bases; unmatched junction nucleotides: 15. Germline CDR1 is LNHDA and CDR2 is SQIVND (reference sequence). The CDR3 has 17 residues. Based on the CDR3 plus reference TRBV19 and TRBJ2-1, the full variable domain is DGGITQSPKYLFRKEGQNVTLSCEQNLNHDAMYWYRQDPGQGLRLIYYSQIVNDFQKGDIAEGYSVSREKKESFPLTVTSAQKNPTAFYLCASSSPGIAGARDEQFFGPGTRLTVL.

The chain employs TRBV6-4 and TRBJ1-6; D remains ambiguous. Trimming left V 4 bases short and J 7 bases short, with 11 bases between. In germline, CDR1 is MRHNA, CDR2 SNTAGT. The CDR3 covers 14 residues. The CDR3 here is CASSGGWGNSPLHF. The CDR3 DNA reads TGTGCCAGCAGTGGCGGCTGGGGAAATTCACCCCTCCACTTT.

The J gene is TRBJ1-2, the V gene TRBV14; maybe TRBD1 (5 bases). CDR1 SGHDN and CDR2 FVKESK come from the germline V gene. The CDR3 covers 15 residues. V gave up 2 bases and J gave up 0 bases, with 10 bases separating them. The CDR3 loop is CASSQQGLANYGYTF. For the CDR3, the DNA is TGTGCCAGCAGCCAACAGGGTTTAGCTAACTATGGCTACACCTTC.

The rearrangement uses TRBV19 and TRBJ2-5, with 11 nucleotides matching TRBD2. The CDR3 loop spans 15 amino acids. The germline CDR1 and CDR2 sequences are LNHDA and SQIVND (reference sequence). Trimming cost V 6 bases and J 2 bases; bases outside gene matches: 5. The CDR3 nucleotides are TGTGCCAGTAGCGTAGCGGGGGGGAAACAAGAGACCCAGTACTTC. This sequence encodes CASSVAGGKQETQYF.

V is TRBV7-9 and J is TRBJ1-2; 7 bases are shared with TRBD1. The trim removed 5 bases at V and 11 bases at J, leaving 14 bases unmatched. Germline V CDR1 and CDR2: SEHNR, FQNEAQ (reference sequence). The CDR3 is made up of 14 amino acids. The CDR3 DNA follows: TGTGCCAGCAGCCCAAGACAGGGAGGGCGTCAATACACCTTC. This sequence encodes CASSPRQGGRQYTF.

This chain joins TRBV30 and TRBJ1-1, with unresolved D. Looked up from germline, CDR1 is GTSNPN and CDR2 is SVGIG (reference sequence). The CDR3 has 13 amino acids. As DNA, the CDR3 is TGTGCGGTGGGGTACATCATGAACACTGAAGCTTTCTTT. Its translation is CAVGYIMNTEAFF.

With respect to this clone: The sample contains more than one DNA sequence encoding this CDR3. This CDR3 is CASSQDRGAFYEQYF. The CDR3 DNA sequence: TGCGCCAGCAGCCAAGATAGGGGTGCGTTCTACGAGCAGTACTTC. This sequence joins TRBV4-3 and TRBJ2-7, with D tentatively TRBD1 (5 bases). The CDR3 sequence is 15 residues long. Germline CDR1 reads LGHNA; CDR2 reads YSLEER. V dropped 0 bases and J dropped 3 bases, with 12 bases sitting between them.

This clone was seen a handful of times. V usage is TRBV30 and J usage is TRBJ2-7; no clear D. Trimming pared 3 bases from V and 0 bases from J, leaving 15 bases between. Germline CDR1 and CDR2: GTSNPN and SVGIG (reference sequence). There are 15 residues in the CDR3. CDR3 nucleotide sequence: TGTGCCTGGAGAACGCCAGGCGTCAGCTCCTACGAGCAGTACTTC. Protein product: CAWRTPGVSSYEQYF.

The V gene is TRBV10-2, the J gene TRBJ2-5; 7 bases align to TRBD2. Germline V gene sequence: CDR1 WSHSY, CDR2 SAAADI. V gave up 3 bases and J gave up 5 bases; unmatched junction bases: 3. The CDR3 length is 13 residues. The chain's CDR3 is CASSDAGEETQYF. The CDR3 nucleotides read TGCGCCAGCAGTGACGCGGGGGAGGAGACCCAGTACTTC.

The gene calls are TRBV19 and TRBJ1-2; D remains ambiguous. The germline V gene has CDR1 LNHDA and CDR2 SQIVND (reference sequence). Trimming removed 4 bases from V and 4 bases from J, with 10 bases in between. The CDR3 consists of 13 residues. The CDR3 region has the DNA TGTGCCAGTAGTACCGACAAGTCCTATGGCTACACCTTC. Its protein is CASSTDKSYGYTF.

There are a few counts of this clone. V gene TRBV28 combines with J gene TRBJ2-7; 9 bases align to TRBD1. V dropped 8 bases and J dropped 6; count of bases not matched to a gene: 14. CDR3 size: 15 residues. In germline, CDR1 is MDHEN, CDR2 SYDVKM. CDR3 in amino acids: CASGLGDRVSGEQYF. The CDR3 coding sequence is TGTGCCAGCGGCTTAGGGGACAGGGTTTCCGGCGAGCAGTACTTC.

The chain recombines TRBV4-1 with TRBJ1-5; 11 bases agree with TRBD1. The germline gives CDR1 MGHRA, CDR2 YSYEKL. This CDR3 region has 16 residues. V lost 4 bases to trimming and J lost 4 bases; unmatched junction nucleotides: 6. CDR3 loop: CASSPGQGAWNQPQHF. The DNA of the CDR3 is TGCGCCAGCAGCCCAGGACAGGGGGCTTGGAATCAGCCCCAGCATTTT.

Only a few counts were recorded for this clone. The chain links TRBV21-1 to TRBJ2-4; the D call TRBD2 from the table was never checked on the DNA. TRBV21-1 is marked as a pseudogene. This CDR3 has 17 amino acids. The CDR3 bases are TGTGCCAGCAGCAAAGGGAGAGGATACCTAGCCAAAAACATTCAGTACTTC. Translating gives CASSKGRGYLAKNIQYF.

The chain carries TRBV4-3 and TRBJ2-7, with D maybe TRBD2 (5 bases). Germline V CDR1 and CDR2: LGHNA, YSLEER. The CDR3 contains 14 residues. The V and J ends lost 1 base and 2 bases respectively, with 9 bases between them. In DNA form, the CDR3 reads TGCGCCAGCAGCCAAGTGTGGACTGCCTACGAGCAGTACTTC. Translating gives CASSQVWTAYEQYF.

The rearrangement links TRBV11-2 to TRBJ1-2, with D uncertain. The CDR3 is made up of 11 amino acids. Germline V gives CDR1 SGHAT, CDR2 FQNNGV. Trimming removed 6 bases from V and 4 bases from J, with 6 bases in between. This chain's CDR3 is CASSYVYGYTF. The DNA of the CDR3 is TGTGCCAGCAGTTACGTCTATGGCTACACCTTC.

This chain joins TRBV10-3 and TRBJ2-7, with TRBD1 matching over 7 bases. With V trimmed by 4 bases and J by 1 base, 1 base remained unmatched. Germline V lookup: CDR1 ENHRY, CDR2 SYGVKD. This CDR3 contains 13 residues. In nucleotides, the CDR3 is TGTGCCATCAGTGGGGGACAGTCCTACGAGCAGTACTTC. It translates to CAISGGQSYEQYF.